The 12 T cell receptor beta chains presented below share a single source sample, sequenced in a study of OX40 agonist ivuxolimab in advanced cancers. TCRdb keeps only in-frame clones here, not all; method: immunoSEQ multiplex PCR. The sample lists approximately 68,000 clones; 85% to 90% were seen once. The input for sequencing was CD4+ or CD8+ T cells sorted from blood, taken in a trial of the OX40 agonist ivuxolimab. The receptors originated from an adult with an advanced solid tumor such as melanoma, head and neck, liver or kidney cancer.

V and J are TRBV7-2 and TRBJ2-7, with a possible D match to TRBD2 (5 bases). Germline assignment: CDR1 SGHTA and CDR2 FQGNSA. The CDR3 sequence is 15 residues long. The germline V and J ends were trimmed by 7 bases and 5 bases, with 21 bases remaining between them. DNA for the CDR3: TGTGCCAGCAAAGTGGGGTCTAGCTTAATCCACGAGCAGTACTTC. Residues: CASKVGSSLIHEQYF.

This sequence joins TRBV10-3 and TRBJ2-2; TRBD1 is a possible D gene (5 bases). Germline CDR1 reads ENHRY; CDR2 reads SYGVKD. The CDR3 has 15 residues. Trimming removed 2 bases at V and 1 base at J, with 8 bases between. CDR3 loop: CAISEDSLNTGELFF. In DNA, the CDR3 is TGTGCCATCAGTGAGGACAGCCTGAACACCGGGGAGCTGTTTTTT.

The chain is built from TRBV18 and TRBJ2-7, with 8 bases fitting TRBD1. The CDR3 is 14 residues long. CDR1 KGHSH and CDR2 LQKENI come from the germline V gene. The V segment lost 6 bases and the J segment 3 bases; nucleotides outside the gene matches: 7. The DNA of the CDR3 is TGTGCCAGCTCTCTGGGACAGGTCTACTACGAGCAGTACTTC. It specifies CASSLGQVYYEQYF. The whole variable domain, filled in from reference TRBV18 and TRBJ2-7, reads NAGVMQNPRHLVRRRGQEARLRCSPMKGHSHVYWYRQLPEEGLKFMVYLQKENIIDESGMPKERFSAEFPKEGPSILRIQQVVRGDSAAYFCASSLGQVYYEQYFGPGTRLTVT.

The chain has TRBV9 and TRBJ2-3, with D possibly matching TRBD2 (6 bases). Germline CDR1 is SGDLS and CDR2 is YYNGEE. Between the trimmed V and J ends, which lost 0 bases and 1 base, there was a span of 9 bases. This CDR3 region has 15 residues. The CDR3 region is CASSVDQRGTDTQYF. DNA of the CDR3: TGTGCCAGCAGCGTAGACCAGCGGGGCACAGATACGCAGTATTTT.

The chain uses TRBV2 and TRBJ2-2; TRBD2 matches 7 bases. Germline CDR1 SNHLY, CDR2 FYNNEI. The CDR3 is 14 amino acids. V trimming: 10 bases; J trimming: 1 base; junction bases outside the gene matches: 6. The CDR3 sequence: CATTAGMNTGELFF. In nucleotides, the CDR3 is TGTGCCACCACAGCGGGGATGAACACCGGGGAGCTGTTTTTT.

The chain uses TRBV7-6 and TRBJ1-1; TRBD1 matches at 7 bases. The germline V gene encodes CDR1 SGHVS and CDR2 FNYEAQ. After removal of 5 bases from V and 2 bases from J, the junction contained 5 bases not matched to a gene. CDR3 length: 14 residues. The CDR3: CASSATGLNTEAFF. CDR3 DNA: TGTGCCAGCAGCGCGACAGGGCTAAACACTGAAGCTTTCTTT.

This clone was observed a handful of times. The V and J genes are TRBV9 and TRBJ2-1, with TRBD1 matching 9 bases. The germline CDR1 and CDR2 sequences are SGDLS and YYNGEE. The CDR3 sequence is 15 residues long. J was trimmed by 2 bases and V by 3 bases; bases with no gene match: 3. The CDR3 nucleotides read TGTGCCAGCAGCGCGGGACAGGGAACCTACAATGAGCAGTTCTTC. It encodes CASSAGQGTYNEQFF.

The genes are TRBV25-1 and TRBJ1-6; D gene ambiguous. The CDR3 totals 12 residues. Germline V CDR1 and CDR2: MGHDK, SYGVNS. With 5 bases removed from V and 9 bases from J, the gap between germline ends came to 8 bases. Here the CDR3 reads CASSLGVSPLHF. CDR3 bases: TGTGCCAGCAGTCTTGGGGTTTCACCCCTCCACTTT. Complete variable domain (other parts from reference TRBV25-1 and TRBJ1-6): EADIYQTPRYLVIGTGKKITLECSQTMGHDKMYWYQQDPGMELHLIHYSYGVNSTEKGDLSSESTVSRIRTEHFPLTLESARPSHTSQYLCASSLGVSPLHFGNGTRLTVT.

The CDR3 nucleotides read TGTGCCATCAGTGAGTCTCAGGCAGAGTACTTC. Translating gives CAISESQAEYF. The chain couples TRBV10-3 to TRBJ2-7; D not resolved. The V end lost 0 bases, the J end lost 11 bases, and 8 bases lay between the germline ends. Germline lookup yields CDR1 ENHRY and CDR2 SYGVKD. The CDR3 is 11 amino acids.

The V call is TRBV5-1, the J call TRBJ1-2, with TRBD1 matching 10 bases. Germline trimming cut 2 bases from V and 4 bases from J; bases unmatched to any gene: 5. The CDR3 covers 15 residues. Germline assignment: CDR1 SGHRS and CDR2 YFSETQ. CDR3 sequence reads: CASSFDRGLPYGYTF. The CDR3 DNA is TGCGCCAGCAGCTTCGACAGGGGGCTCCCCTATGGCTACACCTTC.

CDR3 DNA sequence: TGTGCCAGCAGCCCAAAGGGGGGGTCTCGCACAGATACGCAGTATTTT. Translating it yields CASSPKGGSRTDTQYF. This chain connects TRBV7-3 to TRBJ2-3; possibly TRBD2 for D (7 bases). The CDR3 has 16 residues. Looked up from germline, CDR1 is SGHTA and CDR2 is FQGTGA. V was cut by 5 bases and J by 1 base, with 16 bases left in between.

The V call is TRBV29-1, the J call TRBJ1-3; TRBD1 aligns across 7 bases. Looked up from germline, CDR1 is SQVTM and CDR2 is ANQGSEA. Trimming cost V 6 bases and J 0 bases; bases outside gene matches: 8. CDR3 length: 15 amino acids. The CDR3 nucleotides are TGCAGCGTAGACGGGACAGCTAGCTCTGGAAACACCATATATTTT. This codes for CSVDGTASSGNTIYF.